This TCR beta chain was retrieved from a study of T cells in Graves' hyperthyroidism and ophthalmopathy (dated by TCRdb to about 2019). In the study overall: Peripheral blood samples were taken at the time of initial diagnosis, prior to any treatment. To identify TCR V-J signatures that set the groups apart, the researchers used a discovery cohort of approximately 98 patients, made up of around 42 with Graves' ophthalmopathy and some 60 with stable Graves' hyperthyroidism. Whether ophthalmopathy could be predicted prospectively was tested in an independent validation cohort made up of approximately 19 hyperthyroidism patients plus 17 patients who later progressed to ophthalmopathy. The 75 to 100 discovery patients were randomly divided into training and test sets at a 7:3 ratio. In roughly six Graves' hyperthyroidism patients, the study also compared T-cell repertoires from thyroid tissue with T-cell repertoires from blood. Following sampling, methimazole starting at 30 mg daily was given to hyperthyroidism patients, and high-dose intravenous methylprednisolone was given to ophthalmopathy patients. The paper reports TCR Vbeta CDR3 sequencing of 135 peripheral blood samples: approximately 43 ophthalmopathy, under 85 hyperthyroidism and approximately 17 progressor patients. Beyond this particular receptor, the publication reports: A 13 V-J signature model separated ophthalmopathy from stable hyperthyroidism, with around 88% sensitivity and about 81% specificity in cross-validation and 80%/75% in testing. In validation, the model predicted progression to ophthalmopathy a median of roughly 6.2 months before onset, with about 71% sensitivity and almost 75% specificity. Sample size was not statistically predetermined, and investigators were not blinded to group allocation. Most expanded thyroid clonotypes (frequency above 0.001) were also detected in blood, a finding suggesting that blood repertoires may reflect thyroid immune responses.

A patient counted as having stable Graves' hyperthyroidism if no progression to ophthalmopathy occurred over 18 months of follow-up. Hyperthyroidism patients were newly diagnosed, had a disease duration of under 2 months, and were aged 18 to 65 years. Exclusion was applied to patients with uncontrolled infections, other autoimmune diseases, pregnancy or lactation. Diagnoses were established on the basis of clinical symptoms, serum thyroxine and TRAb, thyroid ultrasound, and orbital computed tomography. PBMCs were isolated from 10 ml of fresh peripheral blood by Ficoll-Paque density gradient centrifugation. Total RNA was extracted with Trizol reagent, and quality was checked on an Agilent 2100 Bioanalyzer. V gives up 5 bases and J gives up 6 bases, and the segment between their germline ends measures 15 bases. The CDR1 and CDR2 encoded by the germline V gene are SGHTA and FQGNSA. The CDR3 goes from the cysteine to the phenylalanine over 14 residues. The sequence is cut down to CDR3 DNA, 42 bases in frame from base 1.

As for this clonotype: What this receptor recognizes is not known. Qualities for individual bases were not recorded, and no much larger clone is one base off.

The TCR beta CDR3 regions were amplified from RNA transcripts. The first round of RT-PCR for the TCR CDR3 was performed with the HTBI primer set and the Qiagen OneStep RT-PCR kit. A second multiplex PCR round built the libraries, followed by size selection and purification. Paired-end sequencing of the libraries was performed with 100 bp reads on an Illumina HiSeq2000. The published analysis was carried out like this. SOAPnuke was used to process the raw data, throwing out any read that contained adapters or uncalled bases, had a mean Phred below 15, or lacked an exact constant-primer or identifier match. COPE v1.2.5 was used to merge the high-quality paired reads, and each unique nucleotide sequence was defined as a clonotype. MiTCR v1.1 was used to align the clonotypes against IMGT TRBV, TRBD and TRBJ reference segments. The analysis was restricted to V-J combinations with a frequency above 0.0001, which together covered over 99% of the repertoires. A TCS score was defined as the ratio between F50 (clonal expansion) and ExV (chaos), using BLOSUM62-based TCRdist between CDR3 peptides within each V-J. Welch's t-statistics and random forest reduced roughly 540 V-J features to roughly 13, which were used in a naive Bayes classifier (R e1071). The public reads were run again by TCRdb, first through fastp at Q25 and then through MiXCR, and only productive beta chains were kept. Rows are combined by CDR3 protein, so each entry shows the most common genes and DNA. The V and J calls shown here were made by TCRdb, not taken from the authors' results. The sample records about 720,000 distinct CDR3 sequences, approximately 16% of which are singletons. Roughly 8% of the sample is in the top ten clones.

Specimen: blood. The TCR sequence derives from a man aged 18 to 30 with Graves' hyperthyroidism. Recombination joined TRBV7-2 with TRBJ2-3, with the D gene call left open. The CDR3 amino acid sequence is: CASSPRTVWDTQYF. In nucleotide form, the sequence is TGTGCCAGCAGCCCACGGACGGTTTGGGATACGCAGTATTTT.